This TCR beta chain was obtained from a study of T cells in Graves' hyperthyroidism and ophthalmopathy. Graves' hyperthyroidism showing no ophthalmopathy progression within 18 months was considered stable. From RNA transcripts, TCR beta CDR3 regions were amplified. RT-PCR in the first round (using the HTBI primer set) targeted the TCR CDR3. MiXCR was run by TCRdb on the multiplex PCR reads, yielding one entry per CDR3 protein. The sample includes 360,000 or so distinct CDR3 sequences, 19% of them seen just once. The germline V gene encodes CDR1 LNHDA and CDR2 SQIVND (reference sequence). V shed 3 bases and J shed 7 bases, with 10 bases lying between them. There are 13 residues in the CDR3.

This sequence was found in a woman under 30 with Graves' hyperthyroidism. This chain joins TRBV19 and TRBJ1-3; no firm D call. Sequenced sample: blood. CDR3: CASSISSWNTIYF. CDR3 bases: TGTGCCAGTAGTATTTCTTCGTGGAACACCATATATTTT. Looking up the rest from reference TRBV19 and TRBJ1-3 gives the full variable domain: DGGITQSPKYLFRKEGQNVTLSCEQNLNHDAMYWYRQDPGQGLRLIYYSQIVNDFQKGDIAEGYSVSREKKESFPLTVTSAQKNPTAFYLCASSISSWNTIYFGEGSWLTVV.